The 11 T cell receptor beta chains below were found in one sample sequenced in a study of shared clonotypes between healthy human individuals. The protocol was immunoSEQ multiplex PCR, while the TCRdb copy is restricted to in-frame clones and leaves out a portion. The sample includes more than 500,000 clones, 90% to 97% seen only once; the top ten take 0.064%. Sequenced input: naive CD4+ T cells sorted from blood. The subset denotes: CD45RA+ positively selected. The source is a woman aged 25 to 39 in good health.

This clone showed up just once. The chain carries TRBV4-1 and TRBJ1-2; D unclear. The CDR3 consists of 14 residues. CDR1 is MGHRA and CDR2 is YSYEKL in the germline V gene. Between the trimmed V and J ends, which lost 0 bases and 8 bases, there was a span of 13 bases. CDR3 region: CASSQDPWGGGYTF. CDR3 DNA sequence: TGCGCCAGCAGCCAAGACCCTTGGGGTGGAGGCTACACCTTC.

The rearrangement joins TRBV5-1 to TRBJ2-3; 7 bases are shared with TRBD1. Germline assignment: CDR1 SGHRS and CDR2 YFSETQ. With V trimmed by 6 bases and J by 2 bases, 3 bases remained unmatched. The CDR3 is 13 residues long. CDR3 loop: CASNTGATDTQYF. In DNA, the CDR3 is TGCGCCAGCAACACAGGGGCCACAGATACGCAGTATTTT.

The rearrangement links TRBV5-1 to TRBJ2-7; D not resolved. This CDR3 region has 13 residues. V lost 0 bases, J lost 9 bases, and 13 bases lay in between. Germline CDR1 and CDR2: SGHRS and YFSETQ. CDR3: CASSLVSSEGQYF. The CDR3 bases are TGCGCCAGCAGCTTGGTTTCCTCCGAAGGGCAGTACTTC.

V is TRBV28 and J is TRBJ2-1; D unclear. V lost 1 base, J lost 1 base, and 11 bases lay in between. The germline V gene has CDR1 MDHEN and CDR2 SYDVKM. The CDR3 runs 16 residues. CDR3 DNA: TGTGCCAGCAGTTTATACGGTGGGCCTTCCTACAATGAGCAGTTCTTC. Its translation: CASSLYGGPSYNEQFF.

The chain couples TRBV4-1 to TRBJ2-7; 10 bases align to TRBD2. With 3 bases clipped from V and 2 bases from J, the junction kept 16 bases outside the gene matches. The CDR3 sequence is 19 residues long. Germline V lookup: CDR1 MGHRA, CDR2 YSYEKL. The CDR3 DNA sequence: TGCGCCAGCAGCCAGGGCACGGGACTAGCGCTAGGCCCTCCCTACGAGCAGTACTTC. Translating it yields CASSQGTGLALGPPYEQYF.

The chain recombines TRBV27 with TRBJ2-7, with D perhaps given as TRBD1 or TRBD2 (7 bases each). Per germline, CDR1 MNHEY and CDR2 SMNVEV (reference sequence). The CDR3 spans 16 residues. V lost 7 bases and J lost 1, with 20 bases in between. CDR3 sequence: CASKLGAGQPSYEQYF. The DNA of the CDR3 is TGTGCCAGCAAGCTCGGAGCGGGACAGCCTTCCTACGAGCAGTACTTC.

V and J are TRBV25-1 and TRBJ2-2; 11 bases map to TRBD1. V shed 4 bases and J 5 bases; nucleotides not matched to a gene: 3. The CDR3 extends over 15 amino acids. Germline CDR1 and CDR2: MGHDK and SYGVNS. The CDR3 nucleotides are TGTGCCAGCAGTGGAGGGACAGGGGGGACCGGGGAGCTGTTTTTT. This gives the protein CASSGGTGGTGELFF.

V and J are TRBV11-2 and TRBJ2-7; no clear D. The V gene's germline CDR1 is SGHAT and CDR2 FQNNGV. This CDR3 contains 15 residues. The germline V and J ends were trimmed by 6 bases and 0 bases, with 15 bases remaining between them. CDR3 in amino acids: CASRPTGASSYEQYF. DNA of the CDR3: TGTGCCAGCAGACCGACGGGCGCCAGCTCCTACGAGCAGTACTTC.

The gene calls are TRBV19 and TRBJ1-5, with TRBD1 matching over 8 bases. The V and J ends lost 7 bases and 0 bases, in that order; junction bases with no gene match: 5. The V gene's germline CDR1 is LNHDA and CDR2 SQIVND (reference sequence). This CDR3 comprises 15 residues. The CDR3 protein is CASTTGVDSNQPQHF. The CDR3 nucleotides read TGTGCCAGTACGACAGGGGTGGATAGCAATCAGCCCCAGCATTTT. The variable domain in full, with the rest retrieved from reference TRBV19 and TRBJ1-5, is DGGITQSPKYLFRKEGQNVTLSCEQNLNHDAMYWYRQDPGQGLRLIYYSQIVNDFQKGDIAEGYSVSREKKESFPLTVTSAQKNPTAFYLCASTTGVDSNQPQHFGDGTRLSIL.

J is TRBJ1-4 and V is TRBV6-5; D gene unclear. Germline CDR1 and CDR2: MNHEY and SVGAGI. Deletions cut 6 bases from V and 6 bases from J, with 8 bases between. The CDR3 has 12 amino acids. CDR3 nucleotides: TGTGCCAGCAGACGGGAAGATGAAAAACTGTTTTTT. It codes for CASRREDEKLFF.

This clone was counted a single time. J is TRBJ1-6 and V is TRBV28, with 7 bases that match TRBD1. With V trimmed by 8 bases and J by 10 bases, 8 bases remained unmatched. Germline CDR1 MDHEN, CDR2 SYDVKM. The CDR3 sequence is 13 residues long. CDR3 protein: CASRDRRESPLHF. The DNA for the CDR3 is TGTGCCAGCCGGGACAGACGGGAATCACCCCTCCACTTT.